This TCR beta chain was sequenced during a study of blood T cell repertoires in COVID-19. Whole-study context: Samples representing acute and convalescent COVID-19 were sourced from the United States, Italy and Spain. T cells, B-cell-depleted T cells, or PBMCs supplied cDNA or gDNA.

As handled by the study authors: Researchers report that nucleated cell counts were estimated from reference gene primer amplification. Some clones are missing from TCRdb's copy, which holds only in-frame ones; the method was immunoSEQ multiplex PCR. V, J and clone size are those of that table, while D and trimming were read from the DNA. Of approximately 100,000 clones in the sample, roughly 90% are singletons; the top ten hold 17%. This CDR3 is built from 16 residues. Between the trimmed V and J ends, which lost 1 base and 4 bases, there was a span of 17 bases. From germline, CDR1 is SGHDT and CDR2 YYEEEE.

This TCR was sampled from a woman older than 75 in a cohort sampled during active COVID-19. The source material was peripheral blood. V gene TRBV5-6 combines with J gene TRBJ2-5; possibly TRBD2 for D (7 bases). As DNA, the CDR3 is TGTGCCAGCAGCTTGATAGGCGGGGGCCGGGGAGAGACCCAGTACTTC. Its protein product is CASSLIGGGRGETQYF. Complete variable domain (other parts from reference TRBV5-6 and TRBJ2-5): DAGVTQSPTHLIKTRGQQVTLRCSPKSGHDTVSWYQQALGQGPQFIFQYYEEEERQRGNFPDRFSGHQFPNYSSELNVNALLLGDSALYLCASSLIGGGRGETQYFGPGTRLLVL.